One and the same sample provided the 27 T cell receptor beta chains below, sequenced in a study of blood T cell repertoires in COVID-19. TCRdb keeps only in-frame clones here, not all; method: immunoSEQ multiplex PCR. The sample includes around 130,000 clones, less than 85% of them seen just once. Sequencing used PBMCs or T cells enriched from blood (not recorded which). All receptors come from a woman aged 18-29 years who had been exposed to COVID-19.

The chain employs TRBV7-2 and TRBJ1-6; 10 nucleotides match TRBD1. Germline V gene data show CDR1 as SGHTA and CDR2 as FQGNSA. The CDR3 has 15 residues. V was clipped by 1 base and J by 7 bases; unmatched bases: 1. The CDR3, as DNA: TGTGCCAGCAGCTTAGGGGACAGGGGCAATTCACCCCTCCACTTT. Protein sequence: CASSLGDRGNSPLHF.

The V gene is TRBV20-1, the J gene TRBJ2-3; TRBD2 matches 14 bases. The CDR3 extends over 16 amino acids. J lost 4 bases, V lost 3 bases, and 6 bases had no gene match. The germline CDR1 and CDR2 sequences are DFQATT and SNEGSKA (reference sequence). The CDR3 nucleotides are TGCAGTGCTAGTGGGACTAGCGGGAGTATCTCAGATACGCAGTATTTT. Residues: CSASGTSGSISDTQYF.

This clone was recorded only once. The rearrangement joins TRBV5-1 to TRBJ2-5; 7 bases match TRBD1. Per the germline V gene, CDR1 is SGHRS and CDR2 is YFSETQ. The CDR3 covers 15 residues. Trimming took 4 bases from V and 3 from J; bases not matched to a gene: 9. The CDR3 region has the DNA TGCGCCAGCAGCCTACGGACAGGAAGAGAAGAGACCCAGTACTTC. Translated: CASSLRTGREETQYF.

The chain employs TRBV11-2 and TRBJ2-3, with D perhaps TRBD1 (6 bases). Germline V gives CDR1 SGHAT, CDR2 FQNNGV. Trimming took 6 bases from V and 0 from J, leaving 13 bases between them. The CDR3 runs to 15 residues. Written as DNA, the CDR3 is TGTGCCAGCAGTCCCGGGACATCGAGCACAGATACGCAGTATTTT. It encodes CASSPGTSSTDTQYF.

The sample holds a few counts of this clone. V usage is TRBV18 and J usage is TRBJ1-2, with 7 nucleotides matching TRBD1. Losses at the gene ends were 6 bases for V and 8 bases for J; bases not matched to a gene: 15. The CDR3 totals 15 residues. Germline V gene sequence: CDR1 KGHSH, CDR2 LQKENI. CDR3 sequence: CASSTDPGQVEGYTF. The CDR3 DNA follows: TGTGCCAGCTCGACCGACCCTGGACAGGTTGAAGGCTACACCTTC.

The chain carries TRBV6-5 and TRBJ1-4; TRBD1 is a possible D gene (6 bases). Germline CDR1 MNHEY, CDR2 SVGAGI. Trimming cost V 6 bases and J 8 bases, with 7 bases left between them. The CDR3 contains 11 residues. The CDR3 loop reads CASRGAEKLFF. The CDR3, as DNA: TGTGCCAGCAGGGGGGCCGAAAAACTGTTTTTT.

V is TRBV19 and J is TRBJ2-3, with a weak D call TRBD1 (6 bases). In germline, CDR1 is LNHDA, CDR2 SQIVND (reference sequence). The CDR3 has 19 amino acids. V dropped 4 bases and J dropped 8 bases, with 31 bases sitting between them. The CDR3 loop is CASSTLSPTTGVLRATQYF. The CDR3 DNA follows: TGTGCCAGTAGTACCCTATCCCCCACGACAGGTGTTCTTCGTGCTACGCAGTATTTT. The variable domain in full, with the rest retrieved from reference TRBV19 and TRBJ2-3, is DGGITQSPKYLFRKEGQNVTLSCEQNLNHDAMYWYRQDPGQGLRLIYYSQIVNDFQKGDIAEGYSVSREKKESFPLTVTSAQKNPTAFYLCASSTLSPTTGVLRATQYFGPGTRLTVL.

The rearrangement links TRBV2 to TRBJ1-6; D ambiguous. Trimming pared 7 bases from V and 7 bases from J, leaving 8 bases between. CDR3 length: 12 residues. From germline, CDR1 is SNHLY and CDR2 FYNNEI. CDR3 nucleotide sequence: TGTGCCAGCACCACCCTAAATTCACCCCTCCACTTT. It encodes CASTTLNSPLHF.

V usage is TRBV28 and J usage is TRBJ2-5, with 7 bases matching TRBD1. CDR3 length equals 15 residues. Trimming at V came to 5 bases and at J to 2 bases, leaving 8 bases not matched to a gene. The V gene's germline CDR1 is MDHEN and CDR2 SYDVKM. The CDR3: CASSGKGGWQETQYF. CDR3 nucleotides: TGTGCCAGCAGTGGAAAAGGGGGCTGGCAAGAGACCCAGTACTTC.

The V call is TRBV28, the J call TRBJ2-7; 9 positions agree with TRBD1. J was trimmed by 6 bases and V by 4 bases; bases with no gene match: 7. The CDR3 covers 14 residues. Germline V gives CDR1 MDHEN, CDR2 SYDVKM. The CDR3 region is CASSSGQGKGEQYF. CDR3 bases: TGTGCCAGCAGTTCGGGACAGGGAAAAGGCGAGCAGTACTTC. Using reference TRBV28 and TRBJ2-7 for the parts outside the CDR3, the full variable domain is DVKVTQSSRYLVKRTGEKVFLECVQDMDHENMFWYRQDPGLGLRLIYFSYDVKMKEKGDIPEGYSVSREKKERFSLILESASTNQTSMYLCASSSGQGKGEQYFGPGTRLTVT.

This chain uses TRBV5-4 with TRBJ2-5; maybe TRBD1 (5 bases). Trimming took 0 bases from V and 2 from J, leaving 11 bases between them. This CDR3 spans 15 amino acids. Germline V gene lookup returns CDR1 SGHNT and CDR2 YYREEE (reference sequence). The CDR3 region has the DNA TGTGCCAGCAGCTTGGCCAGGGCTGGGCAAGAGACCCAGTACTTC. This gives the protein CASSLARAGQETQYF.

This chain uses TRBV2 with TRBJ1-4; 8 bases are shared with TRBD1. This CDR3 has 15 residues. V was clipped by 7 bases and J by 2 bases; unmatched bases: 6. Germline V gene lookup returns CDR1 SNHLY and CDR2 FYNNEI. The CDR3: CASKPNRGTNEKLFF. The DNA for the CDR3 is TGTGCCAGCAAACCTAACAGGGGGACTAATGAAAAACTGTTTTTT.

The chain links TRBV5-8 to TRBJ1-4, with D perhaps TRBD1 (5 bases). Germline V gives CDR1 SGHTS, CDR2 YDEGEE. Trimming shortened V by 2 bases and J by 7 bases, and 12 bases separated the two germline ends. This CDR3 has 14 amino acids. As DNA, the CDR3 is TGTGCCAGCAGCTTTGACAGCTCTCCTGAAAAACTGTTTTTT. Encoded protein: CASSFDSSPEKLFF.

The V and J genes are TRBV10-3 and TRBJ2-3; D perhaps matches TRBD2 (6 bases). The germline gives CDR1 ENHRY, CDR2 SYGVKD. V lost 2 bases to trimming and J lost 11 bases, with 17 bases between them. The CDR3 covers 14 residues. CDR3 protein: CAISEQAGTRMQYF. The CDR3 region has the DNA TGTGCCATCAGTGAGCAGGCCGGGACTCGAATGCAGTATTTT.

The chain has TRBV3-1 (or the pseudogene TRBV3-2) and TRBJ2-1, with 7 bases fitting TRBD1. This CDR3 comprises 15 residues. Germline lookup yields CDR1 LGHDT and CDR2 YNNKEL (reference sequence). With V trimmed by 3 bases and J by 8 bases, 10 bases remained unmatched. CDR3 DNA: TGTGCCAGCAGCCATGATTATGGGACAGTGGATGAGCAGTTCTTC. It specifies CASSHDYGTVDEQFF.

The chain employs TRBV6-2 or TRBV6-3 and TRBJ1-5; 9 positions match TRBD1. This CDR3 spans 17 amino acids. CDR1 and CDR2 from the germline V gene are MNHEY and SVGEGT. V lost 5 bases to trimming and J lost 6 bases; unmatched junction nucleotides: 14. The CDR3 DNA sequence: TGTGCCAGCAGTCGGGGGGGGACAGGGCCAGGTTCTCAGCCCCAGCATTTT. Translating gives CASSRGGTGPGSQPQHF.

The genes are TRBV19 and TRBJ1-4; TRBD1 is a possible D gene (6 bases). The ends were cut back, 7 bases at V and 5 bases at J, with 17 bases in the middle. Germline V CDR1 and CDR2: LNHDA, SQIVND (reference sequence). The CDR3 length is 15 residues. DNA of the CDR3: TGTGCCAGTACCGCCAACGGACAGTACAATGAAAAACTGTTTTTT. Protein sequence: CASTANGQYNEKLFF.

J is TRBJ2-1 and V is TRBV9, with 7 bases lining up with TRBD1. The germline V gene has CDR1 SGDLS and CDR2 YYNGEE. The V and J ends lost 2 bases and 0 bases, in that order; junction bases with no gene match: 2. The CDR3 covers 15 residues. In nucleotides, the CDR3 is TGTGCCAGCAGCGTGAGGGACAGCTCCTACAATGAGCAGTTCTTC. Amino acid sequence: CASSVRDSSYNEQFF.

V usage is TRBV19 and J usage is TRBJ2-5; 8 nucleotides match TRBD2. V lost 5 bases and J lost 5; bases outside the gene matches: 10. This CDR3 comprises 15 residues. CDR1 LNHDA and CDR2 SQIVND come from the germline V gene (reference sequence). CDR3 protein: CASSSLAGSVETQYF. DNA of the CDR3: TGTGCCAGTAGTTCCTTAGCGGGGAGTGTGGAGACCCAGTACTTC.

This clone was recorded only once. V is TRBV4-1 and J is TRBJ2-7, with D maybe TRBD2 (6 bases). The CDR3 has 14 residues. Germline V gene lookup returns CDR1 MGHRA and CDR2 YSYEKL. Deletions cut 5 bases from V and 0 bases from J, with 11 bases between. This CDR3 reads CASSNRDFSYEQYF. The CDR3 DNA sequence: TGCGCCAGCAGCAACCGGGACTTCTCCTACGAGCAGTACTTC.

The chain recombines TRBV6-5 with TRBJ1-4; 8 nucleotides agree with TRBD1. Losses at the gene ends were 5 bases for V and 8 bases for J; bases not matched to a gene: 7. Germline V gene sequence: CDR1 MNHEY, CDR2 SVGAGI. This CDR3 spans 14 amino acids. Here the CDR3 DNA reads TGTGCCAGCAGTAAGGACAGGGAGAGGGAAAAACTGTTTTTT. It yields the protein CASSKDREREKLFF.

This clone showed up just once. The CDR3 reads CASSNRGLGELFF. The CDR3 DNA is TGTGCCAGCAGTAACAGGGGGCTCGGGGAGCTGTTTTTT. The chain employs TRBV25-1 and TRBJ2-2; 9 nucleotides agree with TRBD1. The CDR3 spans 13 residues. The trim removed 5 bases at V and 7 bases at J, leaving 2 bases unmatched. Germline values: CDR1 MGHDK, CDR2 SYGVNS.

CDR3: CASRKEGRGNYGYTF. In nucleotides, the CDR3 is TGTGCCAGTAGAAAGGAGGGTAGAGGTAACTATGGCTACACCTTC. V usage is TRBV19 and J usage is TRBJ1-2; D gene ambiguous. The CDR3 contains 15 residues. Germline CDR1 reads LNHDA; CDR2 reads SQIVND (reference sequence). Between the trimmed V and J ends, which lost 6 bases and 1 base, there was a span of 15 bases.

In its sample, this clone was seen once. The V and J genes are TRBV3-1 (or the pseudogene TRBV3-2) and TRBJ2-3; 8 bases match TRBD2. Trimming cost V 0 bases and J 2 bases; bases outside gene matches: 10. This CDR3 has 18 residues. Germline loops: CDR1 LGHDT, CDR2 YNNKEL (reference sequence). The CDR3 sequence is CASSQDPSQLAVTDTQYF. CDR3 bases: TGTGCCAGCAGCCAAGATCCGTCCCAACTAGCGGTCACAGATACGCAGTATTTT.

The genes are TRBV10-3 and TRBJ2-1; 10 nucleotides match TRBD2. There are 15 residues in the CDR3. V lost 5 bases to trimming and J lost 4 bases; unmatched junction nucleotides: 5. Germline V gene data show CDR1 as ENHRY and CDR2 as SYGVKD. The CDR3 region is CAISTTSGAYNEQFF. DNA for the CDR3: TGTGCCATCAGTACAACTAGCGGGGCATACAATGAGCAGTTCTTC.

Written as DNA, the CDR3 is TGTGCCAGCAGTGAGGAGGCGGGAGGCTACAATGAGCAGTTCTTC. Translating it yields CASSEEAGGYNEQFF. The chain couples TRBV6-4 to TRBJ2-1; TRBD2 agrees at 8 bases. The V segment lost 3 bases and the J segment 3 bases; nucleotides outside the gene matches: 4. The germline CDR1 and CDR2 sequences are MRHNA and SNTAGT. The CDR3 has 15 residues.

This clone was seen a handful of times. The V call is TRBV27, the J call TRBJ2-2; TRBD2 agrees at 8 bases. V shed 7 bases, J shed 1 base, and the junction held 5 bases outside the gene matches. CDR1 is MNHEY and CDR2 is SMNVEV in the germline V gene (reference sequence). The CDR3 spans 15 residues. The CDR3 loop is CASNLAGGNTGELFF. The CDR3 DNA follows: TGTGCCAGCAATCTGGCGGGAGGGAACACCGGGGAGCTGTTTTTT.